This TCR beta chain came from a study of OX40 agonist ivuxolimab in advanced cancers. Background on the study: Ivuxolimab, an agonistic anti-OX40 (CD134) antibody, was given to patients. Three individuals attained partial responses, comprising one hepatocellular carcinoma case and two cutaneous melanoma cases. Overall study findings and caveats: CD4+ and CD8+ blood T cells expanded clonally by week 6 at 0.1 to 3.0 mg/kg.

Sequencing used immunoSEQ multiplex PCR; TCRdb keeps in-frame clones, though not all of them. The sample consists of approximately 44,000 clones, approximately 91% of them appearing once. Patients who had autoimmune disease history or got systemic immunosuppression were left out. Notes on this clone: What it binds is not known.

Sequencing used CD4+ or CD8+ T cells sorted from blood, obtained in a trial of the OX40 agonist ivuxolimab. The receptor comes from an adult with an advanced solid tumor such as melanoma, head and neck, liver or kidney cancer.

The CDR3 sequence: CASSLFGRVQETQYF. Here the CDR3 DNA reads TGCGCCAGCAGCTTGTTCGGGAGGGTCCAAGAGACCCAGTACTTC. The rearrangement uses TRBV5-1 and TRBJ2-5, with 8 bases fitting TRBD2. The CDR3 extends over 15 amino acids. Germline assignment: CDR1 SGHRS and CDR2 YFSETQ. V trimming: 1 base; J trimming: 1 base; junction bases outside the gene matches: 3.